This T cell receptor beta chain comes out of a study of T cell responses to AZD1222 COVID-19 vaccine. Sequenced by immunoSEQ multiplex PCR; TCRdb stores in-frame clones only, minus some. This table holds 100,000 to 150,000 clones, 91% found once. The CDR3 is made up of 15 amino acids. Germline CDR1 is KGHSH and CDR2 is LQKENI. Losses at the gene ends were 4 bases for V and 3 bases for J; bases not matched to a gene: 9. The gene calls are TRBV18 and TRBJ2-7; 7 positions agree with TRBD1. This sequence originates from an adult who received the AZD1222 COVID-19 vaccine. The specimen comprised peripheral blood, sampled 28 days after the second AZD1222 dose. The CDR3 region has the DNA TGTGCCAGCTCACAAGAACCGGGACAGTACTACGAGCAGTACTTC. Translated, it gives CASSQEPGQYYEQYF.